The 14 T cell receptor beta chains reported below all come from one sample, sequenced in a study of spatial heterogeneity in lung cancer. MiXCR, run by TCRdb on the 5' RACE reads, gives a single entry per CDR3 protein. This sample has roughly 11,000 distinct CDR3 sequences, with around 10% found just once. Indicated time point: blood at routine non-recurrence follow-up after resection. The source was PBMCs, collected at follow-up. These receptors were obtained from a female donor with early-stage non-small cell lung cancer.

This clonotype showed up many times. CDR3 nucleotides: TGCGCCAGCAGCTTGGTTGGGGACAGATCCCTCGAGCAGTACTTC. Protein sequence: CASSLVGDRSLEQYF. This chain connects TRBV5-1 to TRBJ2-7; 7 positions agree with TRBD1. V lost 0 bases, J lost 6 bases, and 9 bases stayed unmatched. CDR1 and CDR2 from the germline V gene are SGHRS and YFSETQ. The CDR3 runs to 15 residues.

The table lists this clonotype with many counts. The chain links TRBV7-2 to TRBJ2-4; TRBD2 agrees at 16 bases. The CDR3 is 18 amino acids. Germline CDR1 SGHTA, CDR2 FQGNSA. V gave up 1 base and J gave up 5 bases; unmatched junction bases: 5. The CDR3 loop is CASSLVPGTSGRENIQYF. Written as DNA, the CDR3 is TGTGCCAGCAGCTTAGTCCCCGGGACTAGCGGGAGGGAAAACATTCAGTACTTC.

The chain has TRBV6-1 and TRBJ2-1, with unresolved D. V was pared by 3 bases and J by 13 bases, with 10 bases between. The CDR3 covers 11 residues. Germline CDR1 and CDR2: MNHNS and SASEGT. The CDR3 reads CASSDRIYQFF. The CDR3 DNA is TGTGCCAGCAGTGATAGGATCTATCAGTTCTTC.

This clonotype occurred many times. The chain is built from TRBV23-1 and TRBJ2-5; 9 nucleotides line up with TRBD1. TRBV23-1 is treated as an ORF (open reading frame) with a function not yet certain. This CDR3 is built from 14 residues. Unmatched junction bases numbered 8, after V lost 10 bases and J lost 2 bases. The CDR3 DNA is TGCGCCACACAGGGGGCTCAGGGGCAAGAGACCCAGTACTTC. This codes for CATQGAQGQETQYF.

This clonotype came up many times. The chain recombines TRBV7-8 with TRBJ2-3; D uncertain. V was trimmed by 9 bases and J by 0 bases, leaving 16 bases between them. Germline CDR1 and CDR2: SGHVS and FQNEAQ. The CDR3 totals 15 residues. The CDR3 nucleotides are TGTGCCAGTGAGAAGCGCGCTCTTAGCACAGATACGCAGTATTTT. The encoded protein is CASEKRALSTDTQYF.

By share, this clonotype counts as medium-sized. The genes are TRBV12-3 or TRBV12-4 and TRBJ1-5; 7 bases match TRBD1. This CDR3 contains 13 residues. V gave up 1 base and J gave up 7 bases; unmatched junction bases: 1. This chain's CDR3 is CASSLEGAQPQHF. The DNA of the CDR3 is TGTGCCAGCAGTTTAGAGGGGGCGCAGCCCCAGCATTTT.

This clonotype was counted at least ten times. V is TRBV5-1 and J is TRBJ2-7; weak D call: TRBD2 (5 bases). This CDR3 spans 13 amino acids. Germline CDR1 is SGHRS and CDR2 is YFSETQ. V lost 4 bases and J lost 3, with 11 bases in between. The DNA for the CDR3 is TGCGCCAGCAGCCGGGGTGCGGACTACGAGCAGTACTTC. Its translation: CASSRGADYEQYF. Complete variable domain (other parts from reference TRBV5-1 and TRBJ2-7): KAGVTQTPRYLIKTRGQQVTLSCSPISGHRSVSWYQQTPGQGLQFLFEYFSETQRNKGNFPGRFSGRQFSNSRSEMNVSTLELGDSALYLCASSRGADYEQYFGPGTRLTVT.

The sample holds many counts of this clonotype. The chain carries TRBV21-1 and TRBJ2-1; the D call in the table, TRBD2, was not verified against the DNA. TRBV21-1 constitutes a pseudogene. This CDR3 spans 16 amino acids. This CDR3 reads CASSNPPGTSENEQFF. CDR3 DNA sequence: TGTGCCAGCAGCAACCCCCCCGGGACTAGCGAAAATGAGCAGTTCTTC.

The genes are TRBV7-2 and TRBJ2-3, with 8 bases that match TRBD2. CDR1 is SGHTA and CDR2 is FQGNSA in the germline V gene. Unmatched junction bases numbered 8, after V lost 5 bases and J lost 1 base. There are 16 residues in the CDR3. The CDR3 sequence is CASSLSGNLRTDTQYF. DNA of the CDR3: TGTGCCAGCAGCCTTAGCGGGAACCTCCGCACAGATACGCAGTATTTT.

The chain uses TRBV7-9 and TRBJ2-6, with TRBD2 matching over 11 bases. Germline CDR1 and CDR2: SEHNR and FQNEAQ (reference sequence). Losses at the gene ends were 5 bases for V and 7 bases for J; bases not matched to a gene: 13. The CDR3 contains 18 residues. CDR3 region: CASSHVSGGARGANVLTF. In DNA, the CDR3 is TGTGCCAGCAGCCACGTTAGCGGGGGGGCTCGTGGAGCCAACGTCCTGACTTTC.

This clonotype was observed a handful of times. J is TRBJ2-3 and V is TRBV11-2; the D gene could be TRBD1 or TRBD2 (6 bases each). This CDR3 has 17 residues. V dropped 4 bases and J dropped 6 bases, with 23 bases sitting between them. CDR1 and CDR2 (germline): SGHAT, FQNNGV. CDR3 amino acids: CASSSAGVWGATDTQYF. CDR3 DNA sequence: TGTGCCAGCAGCTCCGCCGGGGTTTGGGGGGCCACGGATACGCAGTATTTT.

This clonotype came up many times. The chain employs TRBV28 and TRBJ2-7; 9 nucleotides agree with TRBD2. In germline, CDR1 is MDHEN, CDR2 SYDVKM. This CDR3 spans 14 amino acids. The V and J ends lost 10 bases and 4 bases, in that order; junction bases with no gene match: 11. This CDR3 reads CATGGSGGTYEQYV. The CDR3 nucleotides are TGTGCCACCGGAGGTAGCGGGGGAACGTACGAGCAGTACGTC.

Ten or more counts support this clonotype. The rearrangement uses TRBV20-1 and TRBJ2-3; D is possibly TRBD1 or TRBD2 (5 bases each). V dropped 5 bases and J dropped 8 bases, with 20 bases sitting between them. The CDR3 length is 14 residues. Germline assignment: CDR1 DFQATT and CDR2 SNEGSKA (reference sequence). CDR3 amino acids: CSALDSARAATQYF. The CDR3 nucleotides are TGCAGTGCTTTGGACTCCGCCAGGGCAGCTACGCAGTATTTT.

This clonotype was recorded at least ten times. The chain has TRBV29-1 and TRBJ2-7; a possible D gene is TRBD1 (6 bases). The length of the CDR3 is 15 residues. CDR1 and CDR2 from the germline V gene are SQVTM and ANQGSEA. Trimming stripped 6 bases from V and 1 base from J, with 19 bases between. In nucleotides, the CDR3 is TGCAGCGTCCTTAAACTGAGAGACAGGTCCTACGAGCAGTACTTC. This sequence encodes CSVLKLRDRSYEQYF.